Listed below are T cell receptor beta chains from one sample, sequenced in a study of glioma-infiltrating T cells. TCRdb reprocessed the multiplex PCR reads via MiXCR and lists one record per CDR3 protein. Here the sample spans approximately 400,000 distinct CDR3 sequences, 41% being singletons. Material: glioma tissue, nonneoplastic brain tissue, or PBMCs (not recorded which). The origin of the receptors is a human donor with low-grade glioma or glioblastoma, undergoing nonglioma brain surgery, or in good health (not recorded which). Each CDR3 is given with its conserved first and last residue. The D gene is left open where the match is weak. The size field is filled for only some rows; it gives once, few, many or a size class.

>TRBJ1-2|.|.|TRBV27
CDSSSPIPSISGGYTF
TGTGATAGCAGTTCCCCCATCCCTTCCATCAGCGGTGGCTACACCTTC
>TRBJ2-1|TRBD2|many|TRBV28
CASRKFGLAGGEQFF
TGTGCCAGCAGGAAATTTGGACTAGCGGGAGGTGAGCAGTTCTTC
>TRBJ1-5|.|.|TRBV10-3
CAISMDYSNQPQHF
TGTGCCATCAGCATGGATTATAGCAATCAGCCCCAGCATTTT
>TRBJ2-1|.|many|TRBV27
CASSLTHNEQFF
TGTGCCAGCAGTTTAACCCACAATGAGCAGTTCTTC
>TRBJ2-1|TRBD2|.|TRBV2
CASRQGAGDYNEQFF
TGTGCCAGCAGGCAAGGGGCGGGAGACTACAATGAGCAGTTCTTC
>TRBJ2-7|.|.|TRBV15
CATSASRQAVSYEQYF
TGTGCCACCAGCGCCTCTCGACAGGCGGTATCCTACGAGCAGTACTTC
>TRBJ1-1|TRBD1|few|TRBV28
CASLGQTNTEAFF
TGTGCCAGCTTGGGACAGACGAACACTGAAGCTTTCTTT
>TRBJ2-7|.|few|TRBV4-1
CASSQDSAYEQYF
TGCGCCAGCAGCCAAGATTCCGCCTACGAGCAGTACTTC
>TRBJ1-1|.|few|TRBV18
CASSPGQMNTEAFF
TGTGCCAGCTCACCAGGACAGATGAACACTGAAGCTTTCTTT
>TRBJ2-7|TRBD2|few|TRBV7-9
CASSLRLVAGEGHEQYF
TGTGCCAGCAGCTTAAGACTTGTAGCGGGAGAGGGCCACGAGCAGTACTTC
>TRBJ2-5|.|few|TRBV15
CATSKYRDTGTQYF
TGTGCCACCAGCAAATATCGGGACACAGGGACCCAGTACTTC
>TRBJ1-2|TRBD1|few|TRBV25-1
CASRPQGAHGYTF
TGTGCCAGCAGGCCACAGGGGGCTCATGGCTACACCTTC
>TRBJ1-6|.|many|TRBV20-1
CSARLLGTLNSPLHF
TGCAGTGCTAGATTACTAGGGACACTGAATTCACCCCTCCACTTT
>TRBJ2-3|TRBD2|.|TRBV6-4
CASSGTTGSTDTQYF
TGTGCCAGTAGTGGGACTACCGGGAGCACAGATACGCAGTATTTT
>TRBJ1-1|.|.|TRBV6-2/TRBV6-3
CASSYKGGETEAFF
TGTGCCAGCAGTTACAAGGGCGGAGAGACTGAAGCTTTCTTT
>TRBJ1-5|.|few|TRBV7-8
CASSLADGRDQPQHF
TGTGCCAGCAGCTTAGCCGACGGGAGGGATCAGCCCCAGCATTTT
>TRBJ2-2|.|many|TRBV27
CANSREHDTGELFF
TGTGCCAACTCACGGGAGCACGACACCGGGGAGCTGTTTTTT
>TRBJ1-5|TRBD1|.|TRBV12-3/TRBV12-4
CASGPTGVSQPQHF
TGTGCCAGCGGCCCAACAGGGGTTAGCCAGCCCCAGCATTTT
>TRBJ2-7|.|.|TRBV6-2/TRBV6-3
CASSIRHLSYEQYF
TGTGCCAGCAGCATTAGACACTTATCCTACGAGCAGTACTTC
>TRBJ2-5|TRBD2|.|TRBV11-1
CASSSGLPLSETQYF
TGTGCCAGCAGCTCGGGACTACCCTTGTCGGAGACCCAGTACTTC
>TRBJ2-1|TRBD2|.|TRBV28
CASSLAGISNEQFF
TGTGCCAGCTCGCTAGCGGGAATTAGCAATGAGCAGTTCTTC
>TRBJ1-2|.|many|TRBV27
CASSLRVGRANYGYTF
TGTGCCAGCAGTTTAAGGGTGGGAAGGGCGAACTATGGCTACACCTTC
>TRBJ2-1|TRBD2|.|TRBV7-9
CASTLETGGPHYNEQFF
TGTGCCAGCACCCTGGAAACGGGAGGGCCCCATTACAATGAGCAGTTCTTC
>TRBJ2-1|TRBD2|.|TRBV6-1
CATLAASYNEQFF
TGTGCCACCCTAGCGGCGTCCTACAATGAGCAGTTCTTC
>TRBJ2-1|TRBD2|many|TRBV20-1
CSARESSGSRNEQFF
TGCAGTGCTAGAGAATCCAGCGGGAGTCGCAATGAGCAGTTCTTC
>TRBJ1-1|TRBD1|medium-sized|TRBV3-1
CASSHTQGFAFF
TGTGCCAGCAGTCATACACAGGGGTTTGCTTTCTTT
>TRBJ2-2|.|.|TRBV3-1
CASSPSYRAGELFF
TGTGCCAGCAGCCCGTCGTACAGGGCAGGGGAGCTGTTTTTT
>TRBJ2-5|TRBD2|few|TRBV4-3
CASSQRGAGQETQYF
TGCGCCAGCAGCCAAAGGGGAGCGGGGCAGGAGACCCAGTACTTC
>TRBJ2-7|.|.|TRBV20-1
CSARDSVLKQYF
TGCAGTGCTAGAGACTCGGTCTTAAAGCAGTACTTC
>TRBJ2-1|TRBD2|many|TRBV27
CASSNSGMTYNEQFF
TGTGCCAGCAGTAATAGCGGGATGACTTACAATGAGCAGTTCTTC
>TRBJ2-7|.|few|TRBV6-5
CASSYEPHPLYEQYF
TGTGCCAGCAGTTACGAACCCCACCCCCTCTACGAGCAGTACTTC
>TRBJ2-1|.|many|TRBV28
CASTPVGASYNEQFF
TGTGCCAGCACTCCGGTGGGAGCCAGCTACAATGAGCAGTTCTTC
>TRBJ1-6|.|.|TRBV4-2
CASSFGLSVGSPLHF
TGTGCCAGCAGCTTCGGTCTTTCGGTCGGTTCACCCCTCCACTTT
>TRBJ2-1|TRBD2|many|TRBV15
CATSRDRPGRLAGHNEQFF
TGTGCCACCAGCAGAGATCGGCCAGGGAGACTAGCGGGCCACAATGAGCAGTTCTTC
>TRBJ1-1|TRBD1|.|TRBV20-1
CSARDSKMNTEDFF
TGCAGTGCTCGGGACAGCAAGATGAACACTGAAGATTTCTTT
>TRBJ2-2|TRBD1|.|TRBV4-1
CASSQVKRTGLTGELFF
TGCGCCAGCAGCCAAGTTAAAAGGACAGGGTTAACCGGGGAGCTGTTTTTT
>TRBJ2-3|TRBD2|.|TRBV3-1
CASSQRASGIHTQYF
TGTGCCAGCAGCCAAAGGGCTAGCGGGATCCATACGCAGTATTTT
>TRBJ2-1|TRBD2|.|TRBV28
CASGGGVGSQETQFF
TGTGCCAGCGGGGGGGGAGTCGGGAGCCAAGAGACCCAGTTCTTC
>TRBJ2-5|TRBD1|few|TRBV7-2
CASSSRQGQETQYF
TGTGCCAGCAGCTCAAGACAGGGGCAAGAGACCCAGTACTTC
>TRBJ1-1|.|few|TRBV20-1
CSARTKPDSITEAFF
TGCAGTGCTAGAACAAAACCGGACAGTATCACTGAAGCTTTCTTT
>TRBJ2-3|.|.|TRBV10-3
CAIRASTDTQYF
TGTGCCATCAGAGCTAGCACAGATACGCAGTATTTT
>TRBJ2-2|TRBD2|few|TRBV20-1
CSARGLAGGPNTGELFF
TGCAGTGCTCGAGGACTAGCGGGAGGCCCGAACACCGGGGAGCTGTTTTTT
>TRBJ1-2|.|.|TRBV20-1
CSASPSRYYGYTF
TGCAGTGCTAGCCCCAGCCGATACTATGGCTACACCTTC
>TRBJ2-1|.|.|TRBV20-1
CSARDLRGYNEQFF
TGCAGTGCTAGAGATCTACGCGGATACAATGAGCAGTTCTTC
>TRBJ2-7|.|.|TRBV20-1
CSARDRTSPYEQYF
TGCAGTGCTAGAGATCGAACTTCTCCCTACGAGCAGTACTTC
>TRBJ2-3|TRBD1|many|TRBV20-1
CSAPHRDRGFADTQYF
TGCAGTGCTCCACACCGGGACAGGGGGTTCGCAGATACGCAGTATTTT
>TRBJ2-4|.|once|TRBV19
CAVGRGNIQYF
TGTGCCGTGGGGCGGGGAAACATTCAGTACTTC
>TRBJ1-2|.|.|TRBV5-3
CASSLDAGNYGYTF
TGTGCCAGCAGCTTAGATGCAGGGAACTATGGCTACACCTTC
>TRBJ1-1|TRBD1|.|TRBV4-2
CASSQKTGIRTEAFF
TGTGCCAGCAGCCAAAAGACAGGGATCCGGACTGAAGCTTTCTTT
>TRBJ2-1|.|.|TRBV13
CASSLRSNEQFF
TGTGCCAGCAGCTTAAGAAGCAATGAGCAGTTCTTC
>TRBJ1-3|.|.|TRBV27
CASSLAGLRGNTIYF
TGTGCCAGCAGTTTAGCGGGGCTACGCGGAAACACCATATATTTT
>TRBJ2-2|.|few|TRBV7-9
CASSSIGDPGDTGELFF
TGTGCCAGCAGCTCCATTGGGGACCCAGGGGACACCGGGGAGCTGTTTTTT
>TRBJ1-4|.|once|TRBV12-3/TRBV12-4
CASIKQGLGPNEKLFF
TGTGCCAGCATTAAACAGGGATTGGGGCCTAATGAAAAACTGTTTTTT
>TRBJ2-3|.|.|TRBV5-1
CASSWASTDTQYF
TGCGCCAGCAGCTGGGCTAGCACAGATACGCAGTATTTT
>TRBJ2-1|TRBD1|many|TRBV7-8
CASSFDRAYNEQFF
TGTGCCAGCAGCTTCGACAGGGCGTACAATGAGCAGTTCTTC
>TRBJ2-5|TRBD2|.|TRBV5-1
CASSNSGREYQETQYF
TGCGCCAGCAGCAATAGCGGGCGGGAGTACCAAGAGACCCAGTACTTC